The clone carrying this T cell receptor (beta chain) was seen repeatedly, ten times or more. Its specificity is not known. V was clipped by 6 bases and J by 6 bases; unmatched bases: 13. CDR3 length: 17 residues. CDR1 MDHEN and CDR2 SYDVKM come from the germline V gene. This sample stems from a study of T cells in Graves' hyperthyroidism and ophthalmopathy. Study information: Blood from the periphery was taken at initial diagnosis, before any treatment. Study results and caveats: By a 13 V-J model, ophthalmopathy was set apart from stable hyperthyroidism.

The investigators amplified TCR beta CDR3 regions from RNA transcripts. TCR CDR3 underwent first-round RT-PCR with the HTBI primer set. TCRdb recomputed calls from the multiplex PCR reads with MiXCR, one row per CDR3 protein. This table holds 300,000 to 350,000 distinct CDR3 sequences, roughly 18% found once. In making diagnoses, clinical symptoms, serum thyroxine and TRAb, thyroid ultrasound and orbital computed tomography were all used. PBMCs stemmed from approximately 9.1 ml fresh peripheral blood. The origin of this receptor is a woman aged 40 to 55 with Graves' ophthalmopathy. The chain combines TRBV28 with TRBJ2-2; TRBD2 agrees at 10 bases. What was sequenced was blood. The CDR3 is CASSRPGPSGSPGELFF. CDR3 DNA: TGTGCCAGCAGCCGCCCAGGCCCTAGCGGGAGCCCCGGGGAGCTGTTTTTT. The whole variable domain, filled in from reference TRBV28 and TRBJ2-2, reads DVKVTQSSRYLVKRTGEKVFLECVQDMDHENMFWYRQDPGLGLRLIYFSYDVKMKEKGDIPEGYSVSREKKERFSLILESASTNQTSMYLCASSRPGPSGSPGELFFGEGSRLTVL.